These T cell receptor beta chains were read from a single sample in a study of shared clonotypes between healthy human individuals. Sequencing was performed with immunoSEQ multiplex PCR; in TCRdb, only in-frame clones are kept and a portion is missing. The data hold 1 million to 1.3 million clones, with 70% to 80% observed a single time. Source material: memory CD4+ T cells from PBMCs. The receptors stem from a man between 18 and 35 years old in good health. Some clones in this sample may be carry-over from other donors' samples. CDR3s include the opening cysteine and the closing phenylalanine or tryptophan. The D gene is left open where the match is weak. Rows may omit the clone size; those that give it use once, few, many or a size class.

D gene | clone size | J gene | V gene | CDR3 protein | CDR3 DNA
. | . | TRBJ2-7 | TRBV10-2 | CASWRQGSSSYEQYF | TGCGCCAGCTGGCGGCAAGGTTCGAGCTCCTACGAGCAGTACTTC
. | . | TRBJ2-7 | TRBV4-2 | CASSQDLTGQDEQYF | TGTGCCAGCAGCCAAGATCTGACGGGGCAGGACGAGCAGTACTTC
. | . | TRBJ1-5 | TRBV27 | CASSLDWGLNQPQHF | TGTGCCAGCAGTTTAGACTGGGGCCTCAATCAGCCCCAGCATTTT
TRBD2 | . | TRBJ2-1 | TRBV4-1 | CASSQGGQRERSNEQFF | TGCGCCAGCAGCCAGGGCGGTCAGCGGGAGAGGTCCAATGAGCAGTTCTTC
TRBD2 | . | TRBJ2-7 | TRBV4-3 | CASSRATSGNNLPPYEQYF | TGCGCCAGCAGCCGAGCGACTAGCGGGAACAACCTCCCCCCCTACGAGCAGTACTTC
TRBD1 | . | TRBJ1-2 | TRBV6-6 | CASSISGTGVGYTF | TGTGCCAGCAGTATTTCCGGGACAGGGGTCGGCTACACCTTC
TRBD1 | . | TRBJ1-1 | TRBV28 | CASSPIPGQGEAFF | TGTGCCAGCAGTCCCATCCCTGGACAGGGTGAAGCTTTCTTT
. | . | TRBJ2-3 | TRBV2 | CASSERGASTDTQYF | TGTGCCAGCAGTGAGCGCGGGGCTAGCACAGATACGCAGTATTTT
. | . | TRBJ2-2 | TRBV7-6 | CASSPLQGRTGELFF | TGTGCCAGCAGTCCTCTACAGGGACGCACCGGGGAGCTGTTTTTT
. | . | TRBJ1-1 | TRBV18 | CASSPGDSSITEAFF | TGTGCCAGCTCCCCGGGGGACTCTTCGATCACTGAAGCTTTCTTT
TRBD1 | few | TRBJ1-1 | TRBV18 | CASSQGQVSMNTEAFF | TGTGCCAGCTCACAAGGACAGGTCTCTATGAACACTGAAGCTTTCTTT
. | . | TRBJ2-3 | TRBV9 | CASSVEAGSTDTQYF | TGTGCCAGCAGCGTAGAAGCAGGGAGCACAGATACGCAGTATTTT
. | . | TRBJ1-2 | TRBV5-1 | CASSLVGGVGYTF | TGCGCCAGCAGCTTGGTGGGGGGCGTTGGCTACACCTTC
TRBD2 | once | TRBJ2-3 | TRBV6-1 | CASSEVAGGPIDTDTQYF | TGTGCCAGCAGTGAAGTGGCGGGAGGGCCAATCGACACAGATACGCAGTATTTT
TRBD2 | . | TRBJ2-7 | TRBV18 | CASSASGSVFYEQYF | TGTGCCAGCTCGGCTAGCGGGAGCGTTTTCTACGAGCAGTACTTC
. | . | TRBJ2-5 | TRBV7-3 | CASSPGSQETQYF | TGTGCCAGCAGCCCCGGATCCCAAGAGACCCAGTACTTC
TRBD1 | . | TRBJ1-1 | TRBV2 | CASMQGALGAFF | TGTGCCAGCATGCAGGGGGCCCTAGGGGCTTTCTTT
TRBD1 | once | TRBJ1-4 | TRBV5-4 | CASSLLTGAGGEKLFF | TGTGCCAGCAGCTTGTTAACAGGGGCAGGTGGTGAAAAACTGTTTTTT
TRBD1 | . | TRBJ2-3 | TRBV5-1 | CASSLASTGENTDTQYF | TGCGCCAGCAGCTTAGCCTCGACAGGGGAAAACACAGATACGCAGTATTTT
TRBD1 | . | TRBJ1-1 | TRBV5-1 | CASSETGARFTEAFF | TGCGCCAGCAGCGAGACAGGGGCTAGGTTTACTGAAGCTTTCTTT
. | . | TRBJ2-5 | TRBV30 | CAWAPGETQYF | TGTGCCTGGGCACCAGGGGAGACCCAGTACTTC
TRBD2 | . | TRBJ2-2 | TRBV7-9 | CASSLPGLAANTGELFF | TGTGCCAGCAGCTTGCCGGGACTAGCGGCTAACACCGGGGAGCTGTTTTTT